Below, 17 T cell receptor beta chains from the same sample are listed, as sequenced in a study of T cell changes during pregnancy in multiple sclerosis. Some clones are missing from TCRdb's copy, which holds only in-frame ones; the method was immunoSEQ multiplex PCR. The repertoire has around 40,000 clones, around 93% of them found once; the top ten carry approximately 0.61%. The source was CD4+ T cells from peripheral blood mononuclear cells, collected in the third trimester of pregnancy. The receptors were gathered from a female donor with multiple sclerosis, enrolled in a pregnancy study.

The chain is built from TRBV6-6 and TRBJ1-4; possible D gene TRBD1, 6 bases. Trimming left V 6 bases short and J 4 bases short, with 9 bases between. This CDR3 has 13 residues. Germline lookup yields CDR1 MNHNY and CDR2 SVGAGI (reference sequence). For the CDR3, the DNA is TGTGCCAGCAGCCTGGACAGTAATGAAAAACTGTTTTTT. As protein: CASSLDSNEKLFF.

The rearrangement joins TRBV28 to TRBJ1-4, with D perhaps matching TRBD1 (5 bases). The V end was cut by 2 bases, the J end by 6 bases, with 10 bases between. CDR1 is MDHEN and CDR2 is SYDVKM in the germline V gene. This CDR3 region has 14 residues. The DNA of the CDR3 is TGTGCCAGCAGTTTAGGGGGGGACCATGAAAAACTGTTTTTT. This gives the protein CASSLGGDHEKLFF.

The CDR3 region has the DNA TGTGCCAGCAGCTTAGGGGCAGCCTCCTACAATGAGCAGTTCTTC. It yields the protein CASSLGAASYNEQFF. V usage is TRBV7-8 and J usage is TRBJ2-1; D not resolved. V lost 1 base and J 0 bases, leaving 7 bases between the germline ends. Per the germline V gene, CDR1 is SGHVS and CDR2 is FQNEAQ. The CDR3 covers 15 residues.

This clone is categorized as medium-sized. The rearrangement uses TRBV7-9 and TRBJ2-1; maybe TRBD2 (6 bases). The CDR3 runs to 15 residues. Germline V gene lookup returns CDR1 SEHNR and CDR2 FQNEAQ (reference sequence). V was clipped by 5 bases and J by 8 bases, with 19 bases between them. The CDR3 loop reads CASSLTRYPTDEQFF. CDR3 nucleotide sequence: TGTGCCAGCAGCCTGACTAGATACCCTACCGATGAGCAGTTCTTC.

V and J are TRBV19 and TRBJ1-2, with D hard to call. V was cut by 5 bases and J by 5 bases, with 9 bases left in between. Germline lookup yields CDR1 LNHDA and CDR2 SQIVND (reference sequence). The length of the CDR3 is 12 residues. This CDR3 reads CASSPRDYGYTF. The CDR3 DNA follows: TGTGCCAGTAGTCCCCGAGATTATGGCTACACCTTC.

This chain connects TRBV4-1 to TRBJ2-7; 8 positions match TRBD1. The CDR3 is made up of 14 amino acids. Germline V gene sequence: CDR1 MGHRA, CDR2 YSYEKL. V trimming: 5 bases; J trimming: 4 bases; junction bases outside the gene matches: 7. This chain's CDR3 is CASSSPGQAYEQYF. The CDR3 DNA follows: TGCGCCAGCAGCTCACCGGGACAGGCTTACGAGCAGTACTTC.

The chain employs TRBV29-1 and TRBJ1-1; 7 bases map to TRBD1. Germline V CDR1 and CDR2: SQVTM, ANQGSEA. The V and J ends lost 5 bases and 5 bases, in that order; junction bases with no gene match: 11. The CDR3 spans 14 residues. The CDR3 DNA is TGCAGCGTTAGGGGGCAGGGTCGATATACTGAAGCTTTCTTT. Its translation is CSVRGQGRYTEAFF.

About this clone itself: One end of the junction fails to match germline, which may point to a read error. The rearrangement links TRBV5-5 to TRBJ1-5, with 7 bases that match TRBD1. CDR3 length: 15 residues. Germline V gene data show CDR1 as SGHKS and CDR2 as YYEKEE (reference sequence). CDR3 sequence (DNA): TGTGCCAGCAGATTGGGACAGTTTAGCAATCAGCCCCAGCATTTT. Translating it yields CASRLGQFSNQPQHF.

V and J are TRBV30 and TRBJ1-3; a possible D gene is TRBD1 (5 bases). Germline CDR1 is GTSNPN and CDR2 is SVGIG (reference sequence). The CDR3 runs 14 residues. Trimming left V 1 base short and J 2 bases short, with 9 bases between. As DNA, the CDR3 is TGTGCCTGGAGTGGCGGGGGACCTGGAAACACCATATATTTT. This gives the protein CAWSGGGPGNTIYF.

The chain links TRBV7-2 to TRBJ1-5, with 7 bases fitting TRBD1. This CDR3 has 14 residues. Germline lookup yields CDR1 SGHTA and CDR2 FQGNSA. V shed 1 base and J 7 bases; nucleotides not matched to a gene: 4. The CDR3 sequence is CASSLDRGKQPQHF. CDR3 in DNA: TGTGCCAGCAGCTTAGACAGGGGTAAGCAGCCCCAGCATTTT.

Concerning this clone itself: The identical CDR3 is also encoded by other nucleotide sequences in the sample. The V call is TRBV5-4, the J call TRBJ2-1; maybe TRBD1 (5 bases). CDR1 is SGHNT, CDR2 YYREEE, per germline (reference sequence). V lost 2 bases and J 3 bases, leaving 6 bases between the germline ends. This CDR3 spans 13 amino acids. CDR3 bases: TGTGCCAGCAGCTTCACAGGCTACAATGAGCAGTTCTTC. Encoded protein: CASSFTGYNEQFF.

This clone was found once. The CDR3 loop reads CASSLVNQGYGYTF. The CDR3 DNA sequence: TGTGCCAGCAGCTTAGTCAATCAGGGTTATGGCTACACCTTC. The chain is built from TRBV11-2 and TRBJ1-2; tentatively, D is TRBD1 (5 bases). V lost 1 base, J lost 5 bases, and 11 bases lay in between. This CDR3 is 14 amino acids long. CDR1 and CDR2 from the germline V gene are SGHAT and FQNNGV.

CDR3 protein: CASSASLGREQYF. In DNA, the CDR3 is TGTGCCAGCAGCGCCTCACTAGGGAGGGAGCAGTACTTC. The chain couples TRBV11-3 to TRBJ2-7, with a weak D call TRBD2 (6 bases). The germline CDR1 and CDR2 sequences are SGHNT and YENEEA. V lost 5 bases to trimming and J lost 7 bases, with 15 bases between them. The CDR3 extends over 13 amino acids.

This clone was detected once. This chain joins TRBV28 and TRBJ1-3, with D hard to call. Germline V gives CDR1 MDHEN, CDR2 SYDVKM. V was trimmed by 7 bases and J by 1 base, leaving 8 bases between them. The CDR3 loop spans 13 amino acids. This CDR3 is CASKAGSGNTIYF. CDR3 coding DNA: TGTGCCAGCAAGGCGGGTTCTGGAAACACCATATATTTT. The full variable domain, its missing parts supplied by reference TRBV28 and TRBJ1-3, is DVKVTQSSRYLVKRTGEKVFLECVQDMDHENMFWYRQDPGLGLRLIYFSYDVKMKEKGDIPEGYSVSREKKERFSLILESASTNQTSMYLCASKAGSGNTIYFGEGSWLTVV.

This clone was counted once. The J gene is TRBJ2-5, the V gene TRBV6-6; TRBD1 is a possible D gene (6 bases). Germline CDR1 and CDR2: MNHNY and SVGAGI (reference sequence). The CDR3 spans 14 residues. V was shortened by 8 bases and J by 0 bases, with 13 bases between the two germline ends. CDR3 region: CASSHTGNQETQYF. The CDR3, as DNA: TGTGCCAGCTCCCATACAGGGAACCAAGAGACCCAGTACTTC.

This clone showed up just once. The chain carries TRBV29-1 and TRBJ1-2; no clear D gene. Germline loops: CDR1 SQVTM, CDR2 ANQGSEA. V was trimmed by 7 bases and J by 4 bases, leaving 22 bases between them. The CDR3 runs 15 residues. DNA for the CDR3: TGCAGCGCACCTCTTCAGATAATCGAGGGCTATGGCTACACCTTC. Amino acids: CSAPLQIIEGYGYTF.

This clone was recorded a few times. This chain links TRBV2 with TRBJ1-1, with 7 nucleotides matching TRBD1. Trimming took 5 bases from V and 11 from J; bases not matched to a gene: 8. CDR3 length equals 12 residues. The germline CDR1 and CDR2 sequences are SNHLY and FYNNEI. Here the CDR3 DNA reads TGTGCCAGCAGTTTAAGACAGGGTGACGCTTTCTTT. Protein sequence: CASSLRQGDAFF.